Listed here are 25 T cell receptor beta chains from one sample, sequenced in a study of shared clonotypes between healthy human individuals. Some clones are missing from TCRdb's copy, which holds only in-frame ones; the method was immunoSEQ multiplex PCR. The data hold roughly 680,000 clones, with over 55% observed a single time. The sequenced sample consisted of memory CD4+ T cells sorted from blood. Subset described: CD45RA-negative fraction. The receptors originated from a woman in her twenties or thirties in good health.

This clone was counted only a few times. This chain uses TRBV6-1 with TRBJ1-2; D gene ambiguous. Between the trimmed V and J ends, which lost 2 bases and 3 bases, there was a span of 7 bases. The germline V gene encodes CDR1 MNHNS and CDR2 SASEGT. The CDR3 spans 13 residues. CDR3: CASSERAHYGYTF. The CDR3 DNA is TGTGCCAGCAGTGAACGGGCCCACTATGGCTACACCTTC.

The chain links TRBV14 to TRBJ1-4; unclear D gene. The germline CDR1 and CDR2 sequences are SGHDN and FVKESK. This CDR3 has 15 amino acids. Trimming removed 1 base at V and 6 bases at J, with 12 bases between. CDR3 sequence reads: CASSQVFSGYEKLFF. CDR3 DNA: TGTGCCAGCAGCCAAGTATTCTCAGGTTATGAAAAACTGTTTTTT. Full variable domain (rest looked up from reference TRBV14 and TRBJ1-4): EAGVTQFPSHSVIEKGQTVTLRCDPISGHDNLYWYRRVMGKEIKFLLHFVKESKQDESGMPNNRFLAERTGGTYSTLKVQPAELEDSGVYFCASSQVFSGYEKLFFGSGTQLSVL.

The chain employs TRBV18 and TRBJ2-1, with TRBD2 matching 13 bases. In germline, CDR1 is KGHSH, CDR2 LQKENI. The CDR3 runs 15 residues. After removal of 10 bases from V and 8 bases from J, the junction contained 11 bases not matched to a gene. The chain's CDR3 is CATTLRTSGSDEQFF. In nucleotides, the CDR3 is TGTGCCACAACCCTACGGACTAGCGGGAGCGATGAGCAGTTCTTC.

This clone was counted a few times. The chain links TRBV5-6 to TRBJ1-1; possibly TRBD1 for D (6 bases). The germline V gene encodes CDR1 SGHDT and CDR2 YYEEEE. The CDR3 runs 13 residues. Deletions cut 4 bases from V and 1 base from J, with 8 bases between. The CDR3 loop is CASSLQGNTEAFF. The CDR3 nucleotides read TGTGCCAGCAGCCTACAGGGGAACACTGAAGCTTTCTTT.

There are many counts of this clone. This sample includes further DNA sequences coding for the same CDR3. V and J are TRBV14 and TRBJ2-7; D not certain. Per germline, CDR1 SGHDN and CDR2 FVKESK. Trimming took 4 bases from V and 0 from J, leaving 7 bases between them. The CDR3 runs to 13 residues. DNA of the CDR3: TGTGCCAGCAGCCGCCCAAGCTCCTACGAGCAGTACTTC. The encoded protein is CASSRPSSYEQYF.

This chain's CDR3 is CASSGGTGVNTGELFF. The CDR3 DNA follows: TGTGCCAGCAGTGGGGGGACAGGGGTAAACACCGGGGAGCTGTTTTTT. The chain uses TRBV2 and TRBJ2-2; 10 bases agree with TRBD1. There are 16 residues in the CDR3. Losses at the gene ends were 4 bases for V and 2 bases for J; bases not matched to a gene: 4. Germline V gives CDR1 SNHLY, CDR2 FYNNEI.

This clone appeared a single time. The chain is built from TRBV30 and TRBJ2-1, with 8 bases matching TRBD2. The length of the CDR3 is 15 residues. Germline CDR1 is GTSNPN and CDR2 is SVGIG (reference sequence). Germline trimming cut 2 bases from V and 2 bases from J; bases unmatched to any gene: 5. CDR3 sequence: CAWSRSSGAYNEQFF. The CDR3 DNA reads TGTGCCTGGAGTCGTAGTAGCGGGGCCTACAATGAGCAGTTCTTC.

J is TRBJ1-2 and V is TRBV2; tentatively, D is TRBD1 (5 bases). Trimming took off 3 bases at V and 7 bases at J, with 15 bases between the two ends. CDR1 is SNHLY, CDR2 FYNNEI, per germline. This CDR3 has 14 residues. The chain's CDR3 is CASSDGTPSGGYTF. CDR3 nucleotide sequence: TGTGCCAGCAGTGACGGGACTCCCTCGGGTGGCTACACCTTC.

V gene TRBV7-2 combines with J gene TRBJ2-7, with D hard to call. Trimming left V 4 bases short and J 9 bases short, with 16 bases between. Germline values: CDR1 SGHTA, CDR2 FQGNSA. The CDR3 runs 13 residues. The CDR3 region has the DNA TGTGCCAGCAGCTCGGATCGGACGAAGACGCAGTACTTC. Amino acid sequence: CASSSDRTKTQYF.

The V gene is TRBV11-2, the J gene TRBJ2-4, with 8 bases lining up with TRBD2. There are 14 residues in the CDR3. The V gene end was trimmed by 5 bases and the J gene end by 4 bases; junction bases not matched to a gene: 4. Germline V CDR1 and CDR2: SGHAT, FQNNGV. This chain's CDR3 is CASSPGGTKNIQYF. CDR3 nucleotides: TGTGCCAGCAGCCCGGGGGGGACGAAAAACATTCAGTACTTC. Full variable domain (remainder filled in from reference TRBV11-2 and TRBJ2-4): EAGVAQSPRYKIIEKRQSVAFWCNPISGHATLYWYQQILGQGPKLLIQFQNNGVVDDSQLPKDRFSAERLKGVDSTLKIQPAKLEDSAVYLCASSPGGTKNIQYFGAGTRLSVL.

The chain recombines TRBV6-5 with TRBJ2-4; D unclear. Germline V gene sequence: CDR1 MNHEY, CDR2 SVGAGI. The germline V and J ends were trimmed by 10 bases and 0 bases, with 16 bases remaining between them. The CDR3 runs 15 residues. DNA for the CDR3: TGTGCCACCCGAACAAACGGCTTAGCCAAAAACATTCAGTACTTC. Protein product: CATRTNGLAKNIQYF.

The rearrangement uses TRBV19 and TRBJ1-5, with 7 bases matching TRBD1. This CDR3 has 15 amino acids. With 6 bases clipped from V and 2 bases from J, the junction kept 7 bases outside the gene matches. Germline CDR1 reads LNHDA; CDR2 reads SQIVND (reference sequence). The CDR3 protein is CASRGDRDGNQPQHF. DNA for the CDR3: TGTGCCAGTAGGGGAGACAGGGATGGCAATCAGCCCCAGCATTTT. Based on the CDR3 plus reference TRBV19 and TRBJ1-5, the full variable domain is DGGITQSPKYLFRKEGQNVTLSCEQNLNHDAMYWYRQDPGQGLRLIYYSQIVNDFQKGDIAEGYSVSREKKESFPLTVTSAQKNPTAFYLCASRGDRDGNQPQHFGDGTRLSIL.

The chain employs TRBV10-1 and TRBJ1-3; 9 bases align to TRBD1. The CDR3 contains 15 residues. With 3 bases clipped from V and 4 bases from J, the junction kept 4 bases outside the gene matches. Germline values: CDR1 WNHNN, CDR2 SYGVQD (reference sequence). CDR3 sequence reads: CASSEPTGGGNTIYF. Written as DNA, the CDR3 is TGCGCCAGCAGTGAACCCACAGGGGGCGGAAACACCATATATTTT.

Only a few counts were recorded for this clone. The J gene is TRBJ2-7, the V gene TRBV5-1, with 15 nucleotides matching TRBD2. Per the germline V gene, CDR1 is SGHRS and CDR2 is YFSETQ. This CDR3 is built from 16 residues. With V trimmed by 5 bases and J by 4 bases, 7 bases remained unmatched. This CDR3 reads CASSFGLAGGRYEQYF. Here the CDR3 DNA reads TGCGCCAGCAGTTTCGGACTAGCGGGAGGGAGGTACGAGCAGTACTTC. The full variable domain, rest sourced from reference TRBV5-1 and TRBJ2-7, is KAGVTQTPRYLIKTRGQQVTLSCSPISGHRSVSWYQQTPGQGLQFLFEYFSETQRNKGNFPGRFSGRQFSNSRSEMNVSTLELGDSALYLCASSFGLAGGRYEQYFGPGTRLTVT.

CDR3 residues: CASSLRGPSLTDTQYF. The CDR3 DNA reads as TGCGCCAGCAGCTTGAGGGGCCCGTCCCTCACAGATACGCAGTATTTT. V and J are TRBV5-1 and TRBJ2-3, with D maybe TRBD1 (5 bases). The germline V gene encodes CDR1 SGHRS and CDR2 YFSETQ. The CDR3 is 16 amino acids. Trimming removed 1 base at V and 2 bases at J, with 14 bases between.

The chain carries TRBV19 and TRBJ2-5; maybe TRBD2 (6 bases). There are 17 residues in the CDR3. Germline V gives CDR1 LNHDA, CDR2 SQIVND (reference sequence). The ends were cut back, 5 bases at V and 2 bases at J, with 21 bases in the middle. CDR3 in amino acids: CASSSRAGRPFQETQYF. Here the CDR3 DNA reads TGTGCCAGTAGTTCCAGGGCGGGGCGGCCCTTTCAAGAGACCCAGTACTTC. Full variable domain (missing parts from reference TRBV19 and TRBJ2-5): DGGITQSPKYLFRKEGQNVTLSCEQNLNHDAMYWYRQDPGQGLRLIYYSQIVNDFQKGDIAEGYSVSREKKESFPLTVTSAQKNPTAFYLCASSSRAGRPFQETQYFGPGTRLLVL.

DNA of the CDR3: TGTGCCAGCAGGTTGGGGGATTTCTCCTACAATGAGCAGTTCTTC. Translation gives CASRLGDFSYNEQFF. The chain employs TRBV7-2 and TRBJ2-1, with D tentatively TRBD1 or TRBD2 (5 bases each). Trimming took 6 bases from V and 0 from J, leaving 12 bases between them. Per the germline V gene, CDR1 is SGHTA and CDR2 is FQGNSA. This CDR3 has 15 amino acids. Filled out from reference TRBV7-2 and TRBJ2-1, the complete variable domain reads GAGVSQSPSNKVTEKGKDVELRCDPISGHTALYWYRQSLGQGLEFLIYFQGNSAPDKSGLPSDRFSAERTGGSVSTLTIQRTQQEDSAVYLCASRLGDFSYNEQFFGPGTRLTVL.

This rearrangement joins TRBV30 to TRBJ1-4; 7 bases are shared with TRBD1. Germline values: CDR1 GTSNPN, CDR2 SVGIG (reference sequence). The length of the CDR3 is 13 residues. The junction had 3 bases not matched to a gene; V was cut back by 3 bases and J by 5 bases. The CDR3 coding sequence is TGTGCCTGGAGCTGGGGACAGAATGAAAAACTGTTTTTT. Translation: CAWSWGQNEKLFF.

This chain joins TRBV2 and TRBJ2-2; possibly TRBD2 for D (6 bases). The V and J ends lost 8 bases and 6 bases respectively, with 13 bases between them. Germline V lookup: CDR1 SNHLY, CDR2 FYNNEI. The CDR3 is made up of 13 amino acids. CDR3 nucleotides: TGTGCCAGCGGGGGAGGATCGGCCGGGGAGCTGTTTTTT. This translates into CASGGGSAGELFF. Using reference TRBV2 and TRBJ2-2 for the parts outside the CDR3, the full variable domain is EPEVTQTPSHQVTQMGQEVILRCVPISNHLYFYWYRQILGQKVEFLVSFYNNEISEKSEIFDDQFSVERPDGSNFTLKIRSTKLEDSAMYFCASGGGSAGELFFGEGSRLTVL.

The chain is built from TRBV29-1 and TRBJ2-1, with D possibly called TRBD1 or TRBD2 (6 bases each). V lost 3 bases to trimming and J lost 2 bases, with 11 bases between them. In germline, CDR1 is SQVTM, CDR2 ANQGSEA. CDR3 length: 14 residues. As DNA, the CDR3 is TGCAGCGTTGACAGGGGAGGCACCTACAATGAGCAGTTCTTC. This translates into CSVDRGGTYNEQFF.

The chain combines TRBV11-1 with TRBJ2-2, with D maybe TRBD1 (5 bases). Trimming cost V 5 bases and J 9 bases, with 13 bases left between them. Per the germline V gene, CDR1 is SGHAT and CDR2 is FQDESV (reference sequence). The CDR3 length is 13 residues. The CDR3 loop is CASSPPQGWELFF. In DNA form, the CDR3 reads TGTGCCAGCAGCCCGCCCCAGGGCTGGGAGCTGTTTTTT.

As regards this clone: This may come from a read error, since a much larger clone is one base off. Other DNA sequences in this sample translate to the same CDR3. This chain connects TRBV5-1 to TRBJ2-7; 7 positions match TRBD1. The germline CDR1 and CDR2 sequences are SGHRS and YFSETQ. This CDR3 contains 13 residues. Trimming took 4 bases from V and 2 from J; bases not matched to a gene: 3. CDR3 region: CASSTGQTYEQYF. In nucleotides, the CDR3 is TGCGCCAGCAGCACGGGACAGACCTACGAGCAGTACTTC.

The J gene is TRBJ2-7, the V gene TRBV5-1; unclear D gene. V was trimmed by 2 bases and J by 1 base, leaving 13 bases between them. Germline assignment: CDR1 SGHRS and CDR2 YFSETQ. The CDR3 contains 15 residues. CDR3 sequence: CASSFGNSLSYEQYF. CDR3 in DNA: TGCGCCAGCAGCTTTGGAAATAGTCTATCCTACGAGCAGTACTTC.

This clone was seen a handful of times. The chain has TRBV11-2 and TRBJ1-3; no firm D call. CDR1 is SGHAT, CDR2 FQNNGV, per germline. Trimming shortened V by 1 base and J by 3 bases, and 22 bases separated the two germline ends. CDR3 length equals 19 residues. The CDR3 DNA is TGTGCCAGCAGCTTAGGGGGATGGGGTACATCCTTTCGTGGAAACACCATATATTTT. Amino acids: CASSLGGWGTSFRGNTIYF.

V gene TRBV28 combines with J gene TRBJ2-1; the D is unclear. CDR1 and CDR2 from the germline V gene are MDHEN and SYDVKM. The length of the CDR3 is 15 residues. The ends were cut back, 1 base at V and 6 bases at J, with 13 bases in the middle. The CDR3 region is CASSLLSARANEQFF. DNA of the CDR3: TGTGCCAGCAGTTTATTGTCGGCTAGGGCCAATGAGCAGTTCTTC. The variable domain in full, completed from reference TRBV28 and TRBJ2-1, reads DVKVTQSSRYLVKRTGEKVFLECVQDMDHENMFWYRQDPGLGLRLIYFSYDVKMKEKGDIPEGYSVSREKKERFSLILESASTNQTSMYLCASSLLSARANEQFFGPGTRLTVL.